The 21 T cell receptor beta chains below come from one sample, sequenced in a study of glioma-infiltrating T cells after dendritic cell vaccination listed by TCRdb under 2016. Receptor libraries were prepared by the immunoSEQ multiplex PCR assay. TCRdb carries this immuneACCESS record with in-frame sequences only. Its versions omit some clonotypes, under half of them owing to an unresolved V gene in the studies checked, with the rest unexplained. The sample records 40,000 to 60,000 clones, approximately 85% of which are singletons. 10% to 12% of the sample rests with the top ten. This material consisted of blood, taken before dendritic cell vaccination. The receptors shown here come from a human donor with glioblastoma.

CDR3 protein: CASQTSSGSYNEQFF. The CDR3 DNA follows: TGCGCCAGCCAGACTTCTAGCGGATCCTACAATGAGCAGTTCTTC. The V gene is TRBV5-1, the J gene TRBJ2-1, with 7 bases fitting TRBD2. With V trimmed by 7 bases and J by 1 base, 8 bases remained unmatched. CDR3 length: 15 amino acids. Germline V gives CDR1 SGHRS, CDR2 YFSETQ.

The CDR3 DNA follows: TGTGCCAGTAGTATGAACGGGGGGCCCTCCGGCAATGAGCAGTTCTTC. This encodes CASSMNGGPSGNEQFF. This chain links TRBV19 with TRBJ2-1; tentatively, D is TRBD2 (7 bases). Germline CDR1 and CDR2: LNHDA and SQIVND (reference sequence). The V end was cut by 3 bases, the J end by 6 bases, with 18 bases between. The CDR3 has 16 amino acids.

The chain carries TRBV4-3 and TRBJ1-1; 8 positions match TRBD1. This CDR3 has 16 amino acids. Germline lookup yields CDR1 LGHNA and CDR2 YSLEER. J lost 3 bases, V lost 1 base, and 7 bases had no gene match. In DNA form, the CDR3 reads TGCGCCAGCAGCCAAGGAGCACGACAGGGGTACACTGAAGCTTTCTTT. Amino acids: CASSQGARQGYTEAFF.

The V and J genes are TRBV9 and TRBJ2-3, with unresolved D. The CDR3 totals 16 residues. Trimming shortened V by 0 bases and J by 0 bases, and 11 bases separated the two germline ends. Germline V CDR1 and CDR2: SGDLS, YYNGEE. The CDR3 DNA sequence: TGTGCCAGCAGCGTAGAGCCGGGTTCCAGCACAGATACGCAGTATTTT. Translating gives CASSVEPGSSTDTQYF.

This rearrangement joins TRBV29-1 to TRBJ2-5, with 8 bases identical to TRBD1. Germline CDR1 SQVTM, CDR2 ANQGSEA. The CDR3 spans 14 residues. Trimming at V came to 4 bases and at J to 5 bases, leaving 9 bases not matched to a gene. CDR3 in DNA: TGCAGCGTTGCACGCGGACAGGGTCAGGAGACCCAGTACTTC. The encoded protein is CSVARGQGQETQYF.

A few counts support this clone. The V call is TRBV11-3, the J call TRBJ2-1; D perhaps matches TRBD2 (6 bases). The CDR3 is made up of 16 amino acids. The germline V gene encodes CDR1 SGHNT and CDR2 YENEEA. Trimming stripped 3 bases from V and 0 bases from J, with 12 bases between. The CDR3 is CASSFRDWGSYNEQFF. The CDR3, as DNA: TGTGCCAGCAGCTTCCGGGACTGGGGCTCCTACAATGAGCAGTTCTTC.

The chain carries TRBV5-4 and TRBJ2-2; D remains ambiguous. Germline CDR1 SGHNT, CDR2 YYREEE (reference sequence). Trimming took off 2 bases at V and 1 base at J, with 6 bases between the two ends. CDR3 length: 14 amino acids. CDR3 DNA sequence: TGTGCCAGCAGCTTAAGAGGGAACACCGGGGAGCTGTTTTTT. Encoded protein: CASSLRGNTGELFF.

The chain joins TRBV7-2 to TRBJ2-2; TRBD2 aligns across 8 bases. V lost 5 bases, J lost 7 bases, and 12 bases stayed unmatched. The CDR3 spans 16 residues. Germline CDR1 is SGHTA and CDR2 is FQGNSA. CDR3 amino acids: CASSISPGGAGGELFF. DNA of the CDR3: TGTGCCAGCAGCATTAGCCCGGGGGGGGCAGGCGGGGAGCTGTTTTTT.

V and J are TRBV30 and TRBJ2-3; 11 nucleotides align to TRBD2. Germline CDR1 and CDR2: GTSNPN and SVGIG (reference sequence). The CDR3 totals 15 residues. V trimming: 4 bases; J trimming: 7 bases; junction bases outside the gene matches: 10. The CDR3 nucleotides are TGTGCCTGGAATAGACTAGCGGGGCGGCGGTATACGCAGTATTTT. Translating it yields CAWNRLAGRRYTQYF.

The J gene is TRBJ2-2, the V gene TRBV7-2; D might be TRBD2 (7 bases). This CDR3 is 16 amino acids long. Trimming took 10 bases from V and 1 from J, leaving 19 bases between them. Germline V gene data show CDR1 as SGHTA and CDR2 as FQGNSA. In DNA form, the CDR3 reads TGTGCCACCCAGGGGCTAGCGGCGATGAACACCGGGGAGCTGTTTTTT. Translating gives CATQGLAAMNTGELFF.

This clone was detected only once. The rearrangement links TRBV19 to TRBJ1-1; D gene ambiguous. This CDR3 contains 15 residues. Germline-derived CDR1 and CDR2 are LNHDA and SQIVND (reference sequence). V was pared by 1 base and J by 4 bases, with 13 bases between. DNA of the CDR3: TGTGCCAGTAGTATAGTCGGGTTCGCGGGCACTGAAGCTTTCTTT. Its translation is CASSIVGFAGTEAFF.

This clone appeared once. The chain uses TRBV11-2 and TRBJ2-5; 12 bases align to TRBD1. The J call may not be correct, given that the DNA end is closer to TRBJ2-7. The germline V gene encodes CDR1 SGHAT and CDR2 FQNNGV. This CDR3 comprises 16 residues. CDR3 region: CASSPIRDRGHNEQYF. CDR3 coding DNA: TGTGCCAGCAGTCCTATCCGGGACAGGGGGCACAACGAGCAGTACTTC.

V gene TRBV7-2 combines with J gene TRBJ1-1, with TRBD1 identical over 7 bases. Germline V gives CDR1 SGHTA, CDR2 FQGNSA. V shed 1 base, J shed 4 bases, and the junction held 3 bases outside the gene matches. The length of the CDR3 is 14 residues. CDR3 sequence: CASSLGPGGTEAFF. CDR3 in DNA: TGTGCCAGCAGCTTAGGACCAGGGGGCACTGAAGCTTTCTTT.

The chain links TRBV29-1 to TRBJ1-2; D remains unclear. Trimming took 4 bases from V and 5 from J, leaving 14 bases between them. CDR1 and CDR2 (germline): SQVTM, ANQGSEA. The CDR3 spans 13 residues. CDR3 nucleotides: TGCAGCGTTGGTGTAAAGGGCGGGTATGGCTACACCTTC. Its translation is CSVGVKGGYGYTF.

The rearrangement uses TRBV29-1 and TRBJ2-5; D perhaps matches TRBD1 (6 bases). Trimming cost V 4 bases and J 0 bases, with 12 bases left between them. CDR1 and CDR2 from the germline V gene are SQVTM and ANQGSEA. CDR3 length equals 14 residues. DNA for the CDR3: TGCAGCGTTGTCCGGACAGCATACCAAGAGACCCAGTACTTC. Translating gives CSVVRTAYQETQYF.

This clone has a single count. The chain employs TRBV7-8 and TRBJ2-1; 11 bases map to TRBD1. V was clipped by 5 bases and J by 6 bases; unmatched bases: 15. Germline loops: CDR1 SGHVS, CDR2 FQNEAQ. This CDR3 has 18 residues. The CDR3 sequence: CASSATRDRGIVGNEQFF. The CDR3 DNA reads TGTGCCAGCAGCGCAACCCGGGACAGGGGGATCGTAGGCAATGAGCAGTTCTTC.

This sequence joins TRBV27 and TRBJ1-1; D is perhaps TRBD1 (5 bases). From germline, CDR1 is MNHEY and CDR2 SMNVEV (reference sequence). The CDR3 consists of 16 residues. With 3 bases removed from V and 5 bases from J, the gap between germline ends came to 19 bases. CDR3 sequence: CASSFGTGGLGTEAFF. The CDR3 bases are TGTGCCAGCAGTTTTGGGACGGGGGGTCTAGGGACTGAAGCTTTCTTT.

The CDR3 bases are TGTGCCAGCAGCCTCGAGGGAACAGGGGGCGCCTACGAGCAGTACTTC. Translated, it gives CASSLEGTGGAYEQYF. The chain uses TRBV27 and TRBJ2-7; TRBD1 agrees at 9 bases. The CDR3 runs to 16 residues. Germline V gene data show CDR1 as MNHEY and CDR2 as SMNVEV (reference sequence). The V segment lost 6 bases and the J segment 2 bases; nucleotides outside the gene matches: 11.

The rearrangement uses TRBV27 and TRBJ1-1; D is ambiguous. The CDR3 is made up of 13 amino acids. The germline CDR1 and CDR2 sequences are MNHEY and SMNVEV (reference sequence). CDR3 amino acids: CSLGRERFTEAFF. The DNA for the CDR3 is TGTTCGCTTGGGAGGGAGAGGTTCACTGAAGCTTTCTTT.

This chain links TRBV7-6 with TRBJ2-7; no clear D. Germline CDR1 is SGHVS and CDR2 is FNYEAQ. The CDR3 covers 12 residues. V gave up 5 bases and J gave up 0 bases, with 5 bases separating them. CDR3 sequence reads: CASSLSSYEQYF. As DNA, the CDR3 is TGTGCCAGCAGCCTATCCTCCTACGAGCAGTACTTC.

V gene TRBV2 combines with J gene TRBJ2-7; possible D gene TRBD1, 5 bases. V shed 8 bases and J shed 3 bases, with 26 bases lying between them. The germline gives CDR1 SNHLY, CDR2 FYNNEI. CDR3 size: 17 residues. The DNA of the CDR3 is TGTGCCAGCGAAGAAGGTGCAGGGATAGTAAACGACTACGAGCAGTACTTC. It is translated as CASEEGAGIVNDYEQYF. The whole variable domain, filled in from reference TRBV2 and TRBJ2-7, reads EPEVTQTPSHQVTQMGQEVILRCVPISNHLYFYWYRQILGQKVEFLVSFYNNEISEKSEIFDDQFSVERPDGSNFTLKIRSTKLEDSAMYFCASEEGAGIVNDYEQYFGPGTRLTVT.